Listed below are T cell receptor beta chains from one sample, sequenced in a study of CD8 T cells in Susac syndrome. A single record per CDR3 protein comes from TCRdb applying MiXCR to the immunoSEQ multiplex PCR reads. Of fewer than 350,000 distinct CDR3 sequences listed, 70% to 90% were seen once; the top ten hold roughly 0.22%. Sequences were obtained from CD8+ T cells from PBMCs. These receptors all stem from a human donor with multiple sclerosis. Each CDR3 is given without its conserved first and last residue.

j_call,v_call,cdr3_aa
TRBJ1-2,TRBV19,ASSPEQGPPAYGYT
TRBJ2-7,TRBV19,ASSPGGGPPEQY
TRBJ2-7,TRBV9,ASSVGGGSGAYEQY
TRBJ2-7,TRBV6-5,ASRHEGYEQY
TRBJ2-7,TRBV5-6,ASSLQHTYEQY
TRBJ2-1,TRBV6-5,ASSRQDSYNEQF
TRBJ2-7,TRBV5-1,ASSSYGGAYEQY
TRBJ2-5,TRBV28,ASSLPNRPETQY
TRBJ2-5,TRBV28,ASSFGGGTQY
TRBJ2-7,TRBV2,ASSEWDPGTAGYEQY
TRBJ2-2,TRBV28,ASTLRAGRANTGELF
TRBJ2-7,TRBV30,AWSSGTGAYEQY
TRBJ2-5,TRBV28,ASSFSAGYQETQY
TRBJ2-7,TRBV10-2,ASSELSLALPNNSDEQY
TRBJ2-7,TRBV27,ASSLFPPGPGGGEQY
TRBJ2-4,TRBV9,ASSPLDIQNIQY
TRBJ2-1,TRBV12-3/TRBV12-4,ASSPRWGQF
TRBJ2-7,TRBV6-5,ASSPTWVGEQY
TRBJ2-1,TRBV6-5,ASSSRDRENNEQF
TRBJ2-2,TRBV5-1,ASSLGPGETGELF
TRBJ2-7,TRBV5-6,ASSPQNYQGGYEQY
TRBJ2-7,TRBV12-3/TRBV12-4,ASSERLAGYYEQY
TRBJ2-7,TRBV15,ATSRSGTPALYEQY
TRBJ2-1,TRBV13,ASSAITSGRPEQF
TRBJ2-4,TRBV14,ASSQAGPGIQY
TRBJ1-2,TRBV28,ASSYSETVLYGYT
TRBJ2-7,TRBV30,AWSVPGGPNYEQY
TRBJ2-6,TRBV27,ASRIGGAGANVLT
TRBJ2-7,TRBV30,AWRGGIAGAEQY
TRBJ2-3,TRBV29-1,SCPTGVRTDTQY
TRBJ1-5,TRBV7-9,ASSLGNQPQH
TRBJ2-3,TRBV27,ASSLNIGADTQY
TRBJ1-4,TRBV7-9,ASSLAATGGSNEKLF
TRBJ2-2,TRBV6-5,ASSYSSGTANTGELF
TRBJ2-3,TRBV27,ASSYGVRDTQY
TRBJ2-1,TRBV12-3/TRBV12-4,ASSLSLLGNEQF
TRBJ1-5,TRBV28,ASSLFRGQPQH
TRBJ1-2,TRBV7-9,ASSLKEGDGYT